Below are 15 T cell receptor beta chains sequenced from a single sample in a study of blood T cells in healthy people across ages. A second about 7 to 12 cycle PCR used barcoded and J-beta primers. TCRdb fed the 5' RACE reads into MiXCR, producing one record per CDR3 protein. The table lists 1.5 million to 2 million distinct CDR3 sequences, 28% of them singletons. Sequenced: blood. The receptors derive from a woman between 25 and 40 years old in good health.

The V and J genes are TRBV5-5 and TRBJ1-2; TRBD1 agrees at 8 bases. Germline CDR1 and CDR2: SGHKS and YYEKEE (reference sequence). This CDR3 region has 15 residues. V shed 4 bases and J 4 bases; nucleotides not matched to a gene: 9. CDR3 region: CASSNPTGESYGYTF. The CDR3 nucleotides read TGTGCCAGCAGCAACCCGACAGGGGAGAGCTATGGCTACACCTTC.

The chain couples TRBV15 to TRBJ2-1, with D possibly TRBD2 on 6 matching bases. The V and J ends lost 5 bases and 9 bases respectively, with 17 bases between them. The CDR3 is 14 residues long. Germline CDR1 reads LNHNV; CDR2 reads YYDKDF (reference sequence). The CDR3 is CATSRALGRSEQFF. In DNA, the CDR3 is TGTGCCACCAGCCGTGCCCTAGGGAGGAGTGAGCAGTTCTTC.

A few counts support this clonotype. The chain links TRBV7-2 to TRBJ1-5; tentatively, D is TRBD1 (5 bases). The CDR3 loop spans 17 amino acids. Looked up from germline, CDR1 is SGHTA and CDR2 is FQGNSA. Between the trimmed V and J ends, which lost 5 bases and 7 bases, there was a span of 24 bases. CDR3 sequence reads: CASSLVRPPERGQPQHF. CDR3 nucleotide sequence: TGTGCCAGCAGCCTAGTGAGACCTCCCGAGAGGGGACAGCCCCAGCATTTT.

The DNA of the CDR3 is TGCAGTGCTAATAGCGGGAGAGGGATCACAGATACGCAGTATTTT. This translates into CSANSGRGITDTQYF. This sequence joins TRBV20-1 and TRBJ2-3; 9 positions agree with TRBD2. This CDR3 spans 15 amino acids. Germline CDR1 DFQATT, CDR2 SNEGSKA (reference sequence). The ends lost 4 bases at V and 2 bases at J; junction bases unmatched: 7.

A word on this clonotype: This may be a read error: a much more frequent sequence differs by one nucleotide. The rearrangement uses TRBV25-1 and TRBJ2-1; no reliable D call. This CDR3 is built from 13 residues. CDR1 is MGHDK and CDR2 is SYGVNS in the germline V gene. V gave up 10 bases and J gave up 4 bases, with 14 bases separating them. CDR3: CANTGWPYNEQFF. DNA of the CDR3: TGTGCCAACACCGGTTGGCCGTACAATGAGCAGTTCTTC.

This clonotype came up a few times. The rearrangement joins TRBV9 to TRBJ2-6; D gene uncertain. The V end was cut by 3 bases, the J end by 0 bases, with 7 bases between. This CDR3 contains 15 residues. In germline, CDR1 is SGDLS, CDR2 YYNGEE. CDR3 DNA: TGTGCCAGCAGCGGACAACACTCTGGGGCCAACGTCCTGACTTTC. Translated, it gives CASSGQHSGANVLTF.

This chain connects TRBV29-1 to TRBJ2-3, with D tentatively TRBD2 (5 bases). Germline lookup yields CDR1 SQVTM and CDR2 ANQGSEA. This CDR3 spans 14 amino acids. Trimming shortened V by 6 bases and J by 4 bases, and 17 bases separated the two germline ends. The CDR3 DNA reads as TGCAGCGTGCGGCCAGTGGGGAGTGCAGATACGCAGTATTTT. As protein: CSVRPVGSADTQYF.

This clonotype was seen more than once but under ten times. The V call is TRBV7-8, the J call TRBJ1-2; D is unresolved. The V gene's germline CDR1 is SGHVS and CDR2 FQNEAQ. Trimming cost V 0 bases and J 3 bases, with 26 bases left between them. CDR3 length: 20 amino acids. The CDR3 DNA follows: TGTGCCAGCAGCTTAGCGCATTATACGGTCCAGGAGGACGTCGACTATGGCTACACCTTC. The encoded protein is CASSLAHYTVQEDVDYGYTF. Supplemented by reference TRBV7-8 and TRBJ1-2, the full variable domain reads GAGVSQSPRYKVAKRGQDVALRCDPISGHVSLFWYQQALGQGPEFLTYFQNEAQLDKSGLPSDRFFAERPEGSVSTLKIQRTQQEDSAVYLCASSLAHYTVQEDVDYGYTFGSGTRLTVV.

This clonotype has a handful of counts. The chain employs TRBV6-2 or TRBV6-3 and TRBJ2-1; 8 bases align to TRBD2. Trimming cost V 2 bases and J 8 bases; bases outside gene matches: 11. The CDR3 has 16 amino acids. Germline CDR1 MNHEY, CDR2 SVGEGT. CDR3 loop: CASSYPRRAGDHEQFF. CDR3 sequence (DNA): TGTGCCAGCAGTTACCCGCGGCGAGCGGGAGACCATGAGCAGTTCTTC.

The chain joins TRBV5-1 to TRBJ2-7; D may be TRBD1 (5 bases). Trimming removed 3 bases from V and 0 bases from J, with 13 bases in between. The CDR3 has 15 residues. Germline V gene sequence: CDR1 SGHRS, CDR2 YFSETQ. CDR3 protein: CASSSQGADSYEQYF. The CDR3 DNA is TGCGCCAGCAGCTCCCAAGGGGCAGACTCCTACGAGCAGTACTTC.

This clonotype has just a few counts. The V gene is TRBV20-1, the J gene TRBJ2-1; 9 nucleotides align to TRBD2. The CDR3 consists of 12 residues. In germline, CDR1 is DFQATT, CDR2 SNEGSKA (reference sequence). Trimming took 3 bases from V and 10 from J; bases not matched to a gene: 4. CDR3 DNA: TGCAGTGCTAGCGGACTAGCGAAAGAGCAGTTCTTC. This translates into CSASGLAKEQFF.

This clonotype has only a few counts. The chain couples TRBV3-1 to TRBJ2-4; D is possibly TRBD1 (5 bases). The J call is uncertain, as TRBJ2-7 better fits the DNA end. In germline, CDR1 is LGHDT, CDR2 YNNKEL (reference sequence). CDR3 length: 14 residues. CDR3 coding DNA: TGTGCCAGCAGCCAAGGACAGCGTGCGTACGAGCAGTACTTC. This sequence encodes CASSQGQRAYEQYF.

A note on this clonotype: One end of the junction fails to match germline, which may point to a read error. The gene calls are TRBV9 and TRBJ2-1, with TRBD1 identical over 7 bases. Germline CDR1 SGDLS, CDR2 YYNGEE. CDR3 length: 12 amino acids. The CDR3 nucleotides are TGTGCCGGCAGCGTAGAGGGACAGAGGGAGTTCTTC. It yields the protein CAGSVEGQREFF.

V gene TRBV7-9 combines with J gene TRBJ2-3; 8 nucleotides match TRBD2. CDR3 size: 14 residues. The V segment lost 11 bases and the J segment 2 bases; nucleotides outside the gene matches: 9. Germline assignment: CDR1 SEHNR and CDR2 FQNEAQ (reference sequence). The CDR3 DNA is TGTGCCGTTTACCCGGGACTAGACACAGATACGCAGTATTTT. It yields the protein CAVYPGLDTDTQYF.

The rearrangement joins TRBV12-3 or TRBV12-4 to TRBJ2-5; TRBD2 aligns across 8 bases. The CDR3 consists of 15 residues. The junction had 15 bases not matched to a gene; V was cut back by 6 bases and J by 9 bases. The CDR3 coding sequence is TGTGCCAGCAGACCGGGACTAGTGGGAGTAGATGCCCAGTACTTC. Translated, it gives CASRPGLVGVDAQYF.